Presented here are 25 T cell receptor beta chains from one specimen sequenced in a study of T cell responses to AZD1222 COVID-19 vaccine. The protocol was immunoSEQ multiplex PCR, while the TCRdb copy is restricted to in-frame clones and leaves out a portion. The sample holds under 110,000 clones; 80% to 95% are singletons and the top ten take 7% to 9%. The specimen comprised peripheral blood, sampled 28 days after the second AZD1222 dose. The origin of the receptors is an adult who received the AZD1222 COVID-19 vaccine.

V and J are TRBV18 and TRBJ2-5, with D unresolved. Germline lookup yields CDR1 KGHSH and CDR2 LQKENI. V dropped 8 bases and J dropped 4 bases, with 14 bases sitting between them. The CDR3 extends over 13 amino acids. The CDR3 spells CASGPSTGETQYF. In nucleotides, the CDR3 is TGTGCCAGCGGCCCGTCGACTGGAGAGACCCAGTACTTC.

This clone was detected a few times. The chain recombines TRBV4-3 with TRBJ1-2; D perhaps matches TRBD1 (5 bases). Trimming removed 4 bases from V and 0 bases from J, with 12 bases in between. CDR3 length equals 15 residues. Germline assignment: CDR1 LGHNA and CDR2 YSLEER. The CDR3 DNA is TGCGCCAGCAGCCCCGGGACTGTGACTAACTATGGCTACACCTTC. It codes for CASSPGTVTNYGYTF.

The J gene is TRBJ1-1, the V gene TRBV19; D call uncertain. This CDR3 has 14 amino acids. V was pared by 5 bases and J by 4 bases, with 14 bases between. The germline V gene has CDR1 LNHDA and CDR2 SQIVND (reference sequence). The CDR3 reads CASSRGSGGTEAFF. The CDR3 nucleotides are TGTGCCAGTAGTCGAGGATCAGGAGGCACTGAAGCTTTCTTT. Full variable domain (missing parts from reference TRBV19 and TRBJ1-1): DGGITQSPKYLFRKEGQNVTLSCEQNLNHDAMYWYRQDPGQGLRLIYYSQIVNDFQKGDIAEGYSVSREKKESFPLTVTSAQKNPTAFYLCASSRGSGGTEAFFGQGTRLTVV.

This chain joins TRBV7-8 and TRBJ1-2; no clear D. V was shortened by 4 bases and J by 6 bases, with 12 bases between the two germline ends. The CDR3 is 13 amino acids. Germline assignment: CDR1 SGHVS and CDR2 FQNEAQ. CDR3 region: CASSSNGGDGYTF. CDR3 coding DNA: TGTGCCAGCAGCTCAAATGGTGGGGATGGCTACACCTTC.

The CDR3 loop is CASSQDSTGSTEAFF. CDR3 DNA: TGCGCCAGCAGCCAAGACTCCACAGGGTCCACTGAAGCTTTCTTT. V gene TRBV4-3 combines with J gene TRBJ1-1; TRBD1 might be the D (6 bases). The CDR3 covers 15 residues. V was cut by 0 bases and J by 4 bases, with 12 bases left in between. CDR1 and CDR2 (germline): LGHNA, YSLEER.

This clone was observed at least ten times. The J gene is TRBJ2-2, the V gene TRBV6-4, with unresolved D. Germline V lookup: CDR1 MRHNA, CDR2 SNTAGT. This CDR3 spans 14 amino acids. The ends were cut back, 2 bases at V and 0 bases at J, with 4 bases in the middle. CDR3 in amino acids: CASSDGANTGELFF. In nucleotides, the CDR3 is TGTGCCAGCAGTGACGGGGCGAACACCGGGGAGCTGTTTTTT.

The chain employs TRBV19 and TRBJ1-2, with TRBD1 matching over 8 bases. The CDR3 is 15 residues long. Losses at the gene ends were 7 bases for V and 4 bases for J; bases not matched to a gene: 11. The germline gives CDR1 LNHDA, CDR2 SQIVND (reference sequence). In DNA, the CDR3 is TGTGCCAGTACCTACCGACAGGGGATGACCTATGGCTACACCTTC. Its protein is CASTYRQGMTYGYTF.

The chain has TRBV11-2 and TRBJ1-6; D may be TRBD1 (6 bases). This CDR3 is 16 amino acids long. Trimming left V 1 base short and J 6 bases short, with 13 bases between. Germline CDR1 is SGHAT and CDR2 is FQNNGV. The CDR3 protein is CASSLGGGGRNSPLHF. The CDR3 DNA reads TGTGCCAGCAGCTTAGGAGGGGGAGGGCGTAATTCACCCCTCCACTTT.

V is TRBV4-3 and J is TRBJ1-1, with D uncertain. The CDR3 length is 14 residues. CDR1 and CDR2 (germline): LGHNA, YSLEER. With 3 bases removed from V and 0 bases from J, the gap between germline ends came to 8 bases. DNA of the CDR3: TGCGCCAGCAGCCAGGTTCCCATGAACACTGAAGCTTTCTTT. Amino acids: CASSQVPMNTEAFF.

The CDR3 coding sequence is TGTGCCAGCAGCCCCCGGCCCTCCAGTCAGTCACCCCTCCACTTT. Translation gives CASSPRPSSQSPLHF. The V and J genes are TRBV5-4 and TRBJ1-6, with unresolved D. The CDR3 runs to 15 residues. Germline CDR1 and CDR2: SGHNT and YYREEE (reference sequence). V shed 4 bases and J shed 10 bases, with 18 bases lying between them.

This chain links TRBV27 with TRBJ2-7, with 9 bases identical to TRBD1. J gave up 4 bases and V 5 bases, and 3 bases lay outside the gene matches. The CDR3 covers 13 residues. The germline gives CDR1 MNHEY, CDR2 SMNVEV (reference sequence). The CDR3 nucleotides read TGTGCCAGCAGTCCCGGGACAGGGTACGAGCAGTACTTC. Its protein product is CASSPGTGYEQYF.

V gene TRBV4-1 combines with J gene TRBJ1-6; unclear D gene. Germline-derived CDR1 and CDR2 are MGHRA and YSYEKL. V lost 1 base, J lost 2 bases, and 6 bases lay in between. This CDR3 region has 15 residues. The CDR3 nucleotides read TGCGCCAGCAGCCAAGCCGTAACCTATAATTCACCCCTCCACTTT. This codes for CASSQAVTYNSPLHF.

This rearrangement joins TRBV23-1 to TRBJ1-5, with 7 nucleotides matching TRBD1. TRBV23-1 is given ORF status, its function remaining uncertain. CDR3 size: 19 residues. V lost 1 base and J lost 1; bases outside the gene matches: 13. The CDR3 loop reads CASSQFGRGENLSNQPQHF. CDR3 sequence (DNA): TGCGCCAGCAGTCAATTCGGCAGGGGGGAGAACTTGAGCAATCAGCCCCAGCATTTT.

This sequence joins TRBV7-3 and TRBJ2-2, with D possibly being TRBD1 (6 bases). CDR3 length: 15 amino acids. V was pared by 0 bases and J by 5 bases, with 10 bases between. Germline V CDR1 and CDR2: SGHTA, FQGTGA. CDR3 sequence reads: CASSLTLRGTGELFF. CDR3 DNA sequence: TGTGCCAGCAGCTTAACGTTAAGGGGGACCGGGGAGCTGTTTTTT.

The J gene is TRBJ1-5, the V gene TRBV7-2; 8 bases are a match to TRBD1. The V segment lost 0 bases and the J segment 6 bases; nucleotides outside the gene matches: 4. The CDR3 extends over 15 amino acids. CDR1 SGHTA and CDR2 FQGNSA come from the germline V gene. The DNA for the CDR3 is TGTGCCAGCAGCTTAGCGCCGACAGGGGTTCAGCCCCAGCATTTT. Translated: CASSLAPTGVQPQHF.

The chain joins TRBV9 to TRBJ1-6; a weak D match, TRBD1 (6 bases). Germline V CDR1 and CDR2: SGDLS, YYNGEE. V gave up 2 bases and J gave up 8 bases, with 11 bases separating them. The CDR3 extends over 14 amino acids. CDR3 loop: CASSVLGGDSPLHF. For the CDR3, the DNA is TGTGCCAGCAGCGTTTTAGGGGGGGATTCACCCCTCCACTTT.

The CDR3 is CASSSWTGYSNQPQHF. The CDR3, as DNA: TGTGCCAGCAGCTCGTGGACAGGATATAGCAATCAGCCCCAGCATTTT. This chain joins TRBV7-2 and TRBJ1-5, with 7 bases matching TRBD1. V shed 4 bases, J shed 0 bases, and the junction held 6 bases outside the gene matches. This CDR3 has 16 residues. Germline CDR1 and CDR2: SGHTA and FQGNSA.

The V call is TRBV2, the J call TRBJ1-5, with D hard to call. CDR3 length: 15 amino acids. The V gene lost 4 bases and the J gene lost 0 bases, with 10 bases spanning the gap. The germline CDR1 and CDR2 sequences are SNHLY and FYNNEI. This chain's CDR3 is CASSGSWRSNQPQHF. CDR3 bases: TGTGCCAGCAGTGGAAGTTGGCGTAGCAATCAGCCCCAGCATTTT.

The chain uses TRBV9 and TRBJ2-1; possibly TRBD2 for D (6 bases). The CDR3 loop spans 13 amino acids. Germline CDR1 is SGDLS and CDR2 is YYNGEE. Deletions cut 3 bases from V and 9 bases from J, with 13 bases between. The CDR3 reads CASSAPGEGEQFF. The CDR3 DNA is TGTGCCAGCAGCGCACCGGGAGAGGGTGAGCAGTTCTTC. Filled out from reference TRBV9 and TRBJ2-1, the complete variable domain reads DSGVTQTPKHLITATGQRVTLRCSPRSGDLSVYWYQQSLDQGLQFLIQYYNGEERAKGNILERFSAQQFPDLHSELNLSSLELGDSALYFCASSAPGEGEQFFGPGTRLTVL.

This clone was counted once. The CDR3 loop reads CASSRTVGSQETQYF. DNA for the CDR3: TGCGCCAGCAGCCGGACTGTAGGGTCCCAAGAGACCCAGTACTTC. The rearrangement uses TRBV5-1 and TRBJ2-5; D perhaps matches TRBD2 (5 bases). V was clipped by 4 bases and J by 1 base, with 14 bases between them. This CDR3 has 15 residues. The germline V gene has CDR1 SGHRS and CDR2 YFSETQ.

The chain carries TRBV28 and TRBJ1-1, with D hard to call. Germline CDR1 reads MDHEN; CDR2 reads SYDVKM. The CDR3 is made up of 14 amino acids. V was shortened by 6 bases and J by 1 base, with 12 bases between the two germline ends. The CDR3 bases are TGTGCCAGCAGCCCCCACGCCGGGAACACTGAAGCTTTCTTT. This encodes CASSPHAGNTEAFF.

This clone was seen a single time. The V gene is TRBV6-4, the J gene TRBJ2-2, with D tentatively TRBD1 (5 bases). CDR3 length: 17 amino acids. CDR1 and CDR2 (germline): MRHNA, SNTAGT. V was shortened by 2 bases and J by 1 base, with 14 bases between the two germline ends. This chain's CDR3 is CASSDGAMQGNTGELFF. CDR3 coding DNA: TGTGCCAGCAGTGACGGGGCGATGCAGGGGAACACCGGGGAGCTGTTTTTT.

This chain joins TRBV5-1 and TRBJ2-7; 9 bases align to TRBD2. This CDR3 has 15 residues. V shed 7 bases, J shed 5 bases, and the junction held 13 bases outside the gene matches. In germline, CDR1 is SGHRS, CDR2 YFSETQ. The CDR3: CASQPLASGDHEQYF. The CDR3 nucleotides read TGCGCCAGCCAACCTTTGGCTAGCGGGGACCACGAGCAGTACTTC.

V usage is TRBV20-1 and J usage is TRBJ2-1; D remains ambiguous. This CDR3 contains 11 residues. The V end was cut by 0 bases, the J end by 13 bases, with 10 bases between. Germline loops: CDR1 DFQATT, CDR2 SNEGSKA (reference sequence). Here the CDR3 DNA reads TGCAGTGCTAGAGATGGCAGACAACAGTTCTTC. It specifies CSARDGRQQFF.

The chain carries TRBV5-6 and TRBJ1-2; D is uncertain. The CDR3 has 13 amino acids. The germline gives CDR1 SGHDT, CDR2 YYEEEE. Trimming took off 0 bases at V and 4 bases at J, with 7 bases between the two ends. The CDR3 loop reads CASSLVSSYGYTF. The CDR3 DNA follows: TGTGCCAGCAGCTTGGTGAGCAGCTATGGCTACACCTTC.